This T cell receptor beta chain was observed in a study of blood T cell repertoires in COVID-19. Across the study: Acute and convalescent COVID-19 specimens originated in the United States, Italy and Spain. The analysed material was cDNA or gDNA that came from T cells, B-cell-depleted T cells, or PBMCs.

As handled by the study authors: Amplification of reference gene primers provided the estimated nucleated cell counts. TCRdb's table, derived via immunoSEQ multiplex PCR, lists solely in-frame clones and lacks some. That table gives V, J and clone size, and the DNA gave D and trimming. The sample has a few hundred thousand clones; about nine tenths are singletons. The V gene's germline CDR1 is MNHEY and CDR2 SMNVEV (reference sequence). The CDR3 has 16 amino acids. Unmatched junction bases numbered 10, after V lost 8 bases and J lost 2 bases. This receptor was taken from a woman in her fifties or sixties with acute or convalescent COVID-19. The chain is built from TRBV27 and TRBJ1-5, with TRBD1 matching 9 bases. What was sequenced was peripheral blood. This CDR3 reads CASRPGQGSGNQPQHF. DNA for the CDR3: TGTGCCAGCCGACCTGGACAGGGGAGCGGCAATCAGCCCCAGCATTTT.